The clone carrying this T cell receptor beta chain occurred many times. Antigen unknown. This entry belongs to a study of T cell repertoires in cytomegalovirus infection. Findings of the study overall: What dominated the ex vivo response were HLA-C-restricted CMV-specific TCR beta clonotypes.

The germline V gene has CDR1 SEHNR and CDR2 FQNEAQ (reference sequence). V was shortened by 1 base and J by 4 bases, with 16 bases between the two germline ends. This CDR3 comprises 16 residues. TCRdb itself ran the reads through MiXCR, one entry per CDR3 protein. The sample contains around 900,000 distinct CDR3 sequences, more than 25% of which appear only once. The input for sequencing was cultured CD8+ T cells from PBMCs, taken from culture after CMV antigen stimulation. This sequence was found in a human donor in good health (CMV status not recorded). Some clones in this sample may be carry-over from other donors' samples. The rearrangement joins TRBV7-9 to TRBJ1-1; unclear D gene. The CDR3 reads CASSLVGKGPLTEAFF. CDR3 nucleotides: TGTGCCAGCAGCTTAGTGGGGAAAGGGCCACTCACTGAAGCTTTCTTT.